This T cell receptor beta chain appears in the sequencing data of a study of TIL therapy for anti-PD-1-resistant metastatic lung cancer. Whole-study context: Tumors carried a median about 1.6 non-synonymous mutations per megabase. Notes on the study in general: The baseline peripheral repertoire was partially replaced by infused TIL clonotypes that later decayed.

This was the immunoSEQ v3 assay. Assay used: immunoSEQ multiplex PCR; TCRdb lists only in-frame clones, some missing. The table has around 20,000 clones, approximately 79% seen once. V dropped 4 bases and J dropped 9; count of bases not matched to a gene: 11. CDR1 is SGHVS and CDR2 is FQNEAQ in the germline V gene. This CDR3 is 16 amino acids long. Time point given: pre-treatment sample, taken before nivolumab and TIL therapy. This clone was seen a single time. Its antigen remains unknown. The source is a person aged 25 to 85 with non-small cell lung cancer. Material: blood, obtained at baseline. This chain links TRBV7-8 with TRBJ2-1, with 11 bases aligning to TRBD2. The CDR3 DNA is TGTGCCAGCAGCTCACTAGCGGGAGTGGTCCGGGGTGAGCAGTTCTTC. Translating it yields CASSSLAGVVRGEQFF. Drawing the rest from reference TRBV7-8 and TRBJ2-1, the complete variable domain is GAGVSQSPRYKVAKRGQDVALRCDPISGHVSLFWYQQALGQGPEFLTYFQNEAQLDKSGLPSDRFFAERPEGSVSTLKIQRTQQEDSAVYLCASSSLAGVVRGEQFFGPGTRLTVL.